This TCR beta chain emerged from a study of beta chain features in type 1 diabetes. Background on the study: Cell yields, age and gender were similar between patients and healthy donors.

What was sequenced were expressed TCRB transcripts, since all of the isolated RNA had been reverse transcribed. Clones were read by immunoSEQ multiplex PCR, and TCRdb kept only the in-frame ones, dropping some. The sample consists of some 900,000 clones, 17% of them appearing once. Details on this clone: The antigen remains undetermined.

Study-level points and caveats: The influence of HLA type on TCRB rearrangement stayed undetermined.

The germline V and J ends were trimmed by 3 bases and 9 bases, with 24 bases remaining between them. CDR1 is SGHRS, CDR2 YFSETQ, per germline. The CDR3 contains 16 residues. The sample consisted of naive CD4+ T cells from blood. The TCR was taken from a woman aged 18-35 years in good health. The chain recombines TRBV5-1 with TRBJ1-1; D remains ambiguous. The CDR3 sequence: CASSSKGSSINQKAFF. The CDR3 DNA reads TGCGCCAGCAGCTCCAAGGGTTCTTCAATAAACCAAAAAGCTTTCTTT.